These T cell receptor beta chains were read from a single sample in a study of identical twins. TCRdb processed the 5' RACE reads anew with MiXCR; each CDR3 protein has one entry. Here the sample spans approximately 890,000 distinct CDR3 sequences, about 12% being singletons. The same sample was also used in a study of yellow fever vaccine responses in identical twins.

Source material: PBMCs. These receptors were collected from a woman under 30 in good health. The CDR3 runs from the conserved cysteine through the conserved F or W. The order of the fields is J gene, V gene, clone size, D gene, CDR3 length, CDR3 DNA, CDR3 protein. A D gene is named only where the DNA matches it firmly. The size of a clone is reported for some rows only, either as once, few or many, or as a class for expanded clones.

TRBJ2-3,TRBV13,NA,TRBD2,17,TGTGCCAGCAGCTTAAAGCGGGAGGGCCGAAGCACAGATACGCAGTATTTT,CASSLKREGRSTDTQYF
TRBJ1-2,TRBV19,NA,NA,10,TGTGCCAGTTTTCAGTATGGCTACACCTTC,CASFQYGYTF
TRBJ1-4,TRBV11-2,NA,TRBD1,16,TGTGCCAGCAGCTTAACGCAGGGGGCTTCGAATGAAAAACTGTTTTTT,CASSLTQGASNEKLFF
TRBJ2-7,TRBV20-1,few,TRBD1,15,TGCAGTGCCGCCACTCCCGGGACAGGGTTTATCGAGCAGTACTTC,CSAATPGTGFIEQYF
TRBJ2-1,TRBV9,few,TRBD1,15,TGTGCCAGCAGCCAAAGGACAGGGCCCTACAATGAGCAGTTCTTC,CASSQRTGPYNEQFF
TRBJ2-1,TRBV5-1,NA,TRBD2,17,TGCGCCAGCACCCTAGGGCTAGCGGGGAATTACTACAATGAGCAGTTCTTC,CASTLGLAGNYYNEQFF
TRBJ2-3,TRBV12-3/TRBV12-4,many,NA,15,TGTGCCAGCAGCAAGGATGGCGGGATTACAGATACGCAGTATTTT,CASSKDGGITDTQYF
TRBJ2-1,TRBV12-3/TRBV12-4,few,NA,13,TGTGCCAGCAGTTTAGTAGGGCCGAGAGACCAGTTCTTC,CASSLVGPRDQFF
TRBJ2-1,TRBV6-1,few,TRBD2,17,TGTGCCAGCAGGCGGGCTAGCGGTCCGAGCTCCTACAATGAGCAGTTCTTC,CASRRASGPSSYNEQFF
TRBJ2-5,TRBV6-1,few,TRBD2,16,TGTGCCAGCAGTGACCCAATTACTAGCGTGGGGGAGACCCAGTACTTC,CASSDPITSVGETQYF
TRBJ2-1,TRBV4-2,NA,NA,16,TGTGCCAGCAGCCAAGTATTACGAAAGATGGACAATGAGCAGTTCTTC,CASSQVLRKMDNEQFF
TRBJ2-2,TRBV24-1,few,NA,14,TGTGCCACTAGAGGTAGCGGGAACACCGGGGAGCTGTTTTTT,CATRGSGNTGELFF
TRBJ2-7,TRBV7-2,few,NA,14,TGTGCCAGCAGCTTAGCACTGAGCTCCTACGAGCAGTACTTC,CASSLALSSYEQYF
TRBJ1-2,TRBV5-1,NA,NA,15,TGCGCCAGCAAGAATGCCGTGGCCCCCGGCGGGGGCTACACCTTC,CASKNAVAPGGGYTF
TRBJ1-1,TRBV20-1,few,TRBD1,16,TGCAGTGCTAGAGATCCACAGGGGAGGGTGAACACTGAAGCTTTCTTT,CSARDPQGRVNTEAFF
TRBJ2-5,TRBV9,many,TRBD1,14,TGTGCCAGCAGCGAGAGGACAGGGTTGGAGACCCAGTACTTC,CASSERTGLETQYF
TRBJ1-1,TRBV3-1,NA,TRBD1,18,TGTGCCAGCAGCCCACATCCCCGGGACAGGGGAACTAACACTGAAGCTTTCTTT,CASSPHPRDRGTNTEAFF
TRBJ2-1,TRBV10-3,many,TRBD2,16,TGTGCCATCAGTGAGTCGGGGGGGAAATCCTACAATGAGCAGTTCTTC,CAISESGGKSYNEQFF
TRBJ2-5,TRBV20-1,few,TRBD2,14,TGCAGTGCTACCGGGAGGGGCCCGGGGGAGACCCAGTACTTC,CSATGRGPGETQYF
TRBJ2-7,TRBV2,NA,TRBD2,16,TGTGCCAGCAGTGAATGGCTAGCGGGCTACTCCTACGAGCAGTACTTC,CASSEWLAGYSYEQYF
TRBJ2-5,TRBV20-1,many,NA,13,TGCAGTGCTAGAGAGGGTTTCCAAGAGACCCAGTACTTC,CSAREGFQETQYF
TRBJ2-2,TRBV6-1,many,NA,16,TGTGCCAGCACTCGACGGGGGCAGGGAAGGACCGGGGAGCTGTTTTTT,CASTRRGQGRTGELFF
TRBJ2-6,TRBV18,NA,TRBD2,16,TGTGCCAGCTCACCGGGGGGGGTGCAAGGGGCCAACGTCCTGACTTTC,CASSPGGVQGANVLTF
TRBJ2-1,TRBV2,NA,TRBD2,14,TGTGCCAGCAGACGGACTAGTTTGTACAATGAGCAGTTCTTC,CASRRTSLYNEQFF
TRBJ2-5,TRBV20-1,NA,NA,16,TGCAGTGCTAGAGAGAGGGGAACGGGGGTGGGAGAGACCCAGTACTTC,CSARERGTGVGETQYF
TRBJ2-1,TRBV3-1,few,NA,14,TGTGCCAGCAGCCAAGAATGGGACTTCAATGAGCAGTTCTTC,CASSQEWDFNEQFF
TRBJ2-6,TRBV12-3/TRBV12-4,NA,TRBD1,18,TGTGCCAGCAGTTTAGCGGGACAGGCCAGCTCTGGGGCCAACGTCCTGACTTTC,CASSLAGQASSGANVLTF
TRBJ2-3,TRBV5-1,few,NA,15,TGCGCCAGCAGCTTTTCCGGCGTTGTCGCAGATACGCAGTATTTT,CASSFSGVVADTQYF
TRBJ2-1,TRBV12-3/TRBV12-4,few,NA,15,TGTGCCAGCAGTTTGGGAGCGACGACCTACAATGAGCAGTTCTTC,CASSLGATTYNEQFF
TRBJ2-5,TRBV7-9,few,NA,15,TGTGCCAGCAGCCTAGATGGGGCCATATGGCCGACCCAGTACTTC,CASSLDGAIWPTQYF
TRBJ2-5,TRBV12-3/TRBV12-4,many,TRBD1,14,TGTGCCAGCAGTTTCGACAGGGCTCAAGAGACCCAGTACTTC,CASSFDRAQETQYF
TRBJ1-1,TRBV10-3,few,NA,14,TGTGCCATCAGTGAGTCGATGGGGGGTTCTGAAGCTTTCTTT,CAISESMGGSEAFF
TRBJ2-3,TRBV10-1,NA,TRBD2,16,TGCGCCAGCAGCGCAACTAGCGTCACTAGCACAGATACGCAGTATTTT,CASSATSVTSTDTQYF
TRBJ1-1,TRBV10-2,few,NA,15,TGCGCCAGCCGAAGAACAGTTCCCATGAACACTGAAGCTTTCTTT,CASRRTVPMNTEAFF
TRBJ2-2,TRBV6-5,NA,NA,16,TGTGCCAGCAGTTACTGGGACAAATTGGCCGCCGGGGAGCTGTTTTTT,CASSYWDKLAAGELFF
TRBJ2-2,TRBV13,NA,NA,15,TGTGCCAGCAGCCGAGACAGTGCGAACACCGGGGAGCTGTTTTTT,CASSRDSANTGELFF
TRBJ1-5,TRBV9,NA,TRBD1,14,TGTGCCAGCAGCATGGGACAGGGGTCAGCGCCCCAGCATTTT,CASSMGQGSAPQHF
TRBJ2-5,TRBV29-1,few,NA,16,TGCAGCGTTGACTCGACACAGACAGGAGCCCAAGAGACCCAGTACTTC,CSVDSTQTGAQETQYF
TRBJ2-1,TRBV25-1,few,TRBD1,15,TGTGCCAGCAGTGAATATGACACAGGGGACAATGAGCAGTTCTTC,CASSEYDTGDNEQFF
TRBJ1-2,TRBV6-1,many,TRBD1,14,TGTGCCAGCAGACGACAGGGGTTGGACTATGGCTACACCTTC,CASRRQGLDYGYTF
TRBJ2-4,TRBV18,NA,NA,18,TGTGCCAGCTCACCACCAGTCCGTAACGCCAAGAGGGGAAACATTCAGTACTTC,CASSPPVRNAKRGNIQYF
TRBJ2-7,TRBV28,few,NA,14,TGTGCCAGCAGGGGAAGTCATCTGAGACTCGAGCAGTACTTC,CASRGSHLRLEQYF
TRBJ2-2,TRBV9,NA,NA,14,TGTGCCAGCAGCGTAGTAAGGGGAACCGGGGAGCTGTTTTTT,CASSVVRGTGELFF
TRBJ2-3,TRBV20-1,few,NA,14,TGCAGTGCTAGAGAGGGGTCTAGCACAGATACGCAGTATTTT,CSAREGSSTDTQYF
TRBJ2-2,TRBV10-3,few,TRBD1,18,TGTGCCATCAGTGAGTCCGGGACAGGGAGAGGCGTCACCGGGGAGCTGTTTTTT,CAISESGTGRGVTGELFF
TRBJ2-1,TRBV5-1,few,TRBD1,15,TGCGCCAGCAGCGGGACAGGGGCCGCCTACAATGAGCAGTTCTTC,CASSGTGAAYNEQFF